This T cell receptor beta chain stems from a study of control samples from healthy donors and cancer patients. In germline, CDR1 is LNHDA, CDR2 SQIVND (reference sequence). Losses at the gene ends were 1 base for V and 3 bases for J; bases not matched to a gene: 0. This CDR3 is 13 amino acids long. The method was immunoSEQ multiplex PCR; TCRdb's version includes in-frame clones alone and lacks a portion of them. The sample records fewer than 200,000 clones, approximately 86% being singletons. The clonotype originates from a woman aged 25-40 years in good health. This chain links TRBV19 with TRBJ2-7; TRBD1 matches at 7 bases. Sequencing used blood. The CDR3 nucleotides are TGTGCCAGTAGTATAGGGACAGGCTACGAGCAGTACGTC. It encodes CASSIGTGYEQYV.